The text below deals with one TCR beta chain. In its sample, this clonotype was seen a few times. This receptor's antigen is unknown. Per-base quality was not reported, and no clone a single base away is much larger than it. The donors were roughly 39 Caucasian individuals from Russia, aged roughly 6 to 100 years, who were systemically healthy. Each donor gave approximately 9.3 milliliters of peripheral blood, collected into EDTA-treated Vacutainer tubes. Ficoll-Paque density-gradient centrifugation was used to isolate PBMCs, with at least 6 million per sample. Trizol reagent was used to extract total RNA from the PBMCs, yielding at least 6 micrograms per sample. For every donor, an aliquot of PBMCs went through flow cytometry to measure the percentages of naive CD45RAhigh/CD27high T cells. This sample was taken from a study of blood T cells in healthy people across ages (dated by TCRdb to between 2014 and 2017). Background for the entire study: Template switching captured roughly one uniquely barcoded TCR beta cDNA molecule per two T cells in model experiments. To track age-related changes in TCR beta repertoire diversity, the study relied on deep sequencing normalized with unique cDNA molecular identifiers. Donors were grouped into four age groups: young (average approximately 15 years), middle-aged (39), aged (around 66) and long-lived (approximately 82). Two additional independent replicas of 1 million unique cDNA reads from the same blood draw were analyzed for two donors (one aged 18 to 30 and one aged 80 or older). Broader findings and caveats from the paper: As age increased, observed TCR beta diversity per million T cells dropped in a roughly linear way, and a significant reduction was already evident by age around 41. The CMV infection status of donors was not known, potentially confounding age-related changes in expanded clonotypes. The percentage of naive T cells measured by flow cytometry correlated strongly with observed TCR beta diversity. Conclusive comparison of naive and antigen-experienced compartments was prevented by the profiling of bulk unsorted PBMCs. Estimates of total diversity from one million sequenced T cells were regarded as lower bounds and underestimates. The long-lived group showed more naive CD4+ T cells, fewer expanded clones and increased TCR diversity than the aged group, suggesting age selection.

The germline V gene (reference sequence) supplies CDR1 MNHNY and CDR2 SVGAGI. V has 6 bases trimmed and J has 12 bases trimmed; junction bases matching no gene number 9. The CDR3 runs 14 residues from the cysteine to the phenylalanine. Of all the DNA, just the CDR3 is kept, 42 bases in frame from base 1. The library came from 5' RACE. Sequencing relied on an Illumina HiSeq 2500. A second PCR of about 6 to 11 cycles was performed with a sample-barcoded 5' primer and a J-beta primer mix. A unique molecular identifier was introduced onto each TCR beta cDNA molecule by a template-switch 5' adaptor carrying 12 random nucleotides. At least 3 million CDR3-containing paired-end reads were obtained from each sample. First-strand cDNA was synthesized from all RNA with the Mint cDNA synthesis kit, primed by a TRBC-specific oligonucleotide. Following uracil-DNA glycosylase treatment, all cDNA underwent a first 18-cycle PCR with the universal primers M1SS and BC2_uni_R. In the authors' own workflow: Each sample was normalized by randomly selecting 1 million high-quality reads, each carrying a distinct molecular identifier. Instead of being binned into consensus sequences, reads with shared molecular identifiers were discarded. MiTCR, set to a Q25 quality threshold and the strictest error-elimination algorithm, was used for CDR3 identification, clonotype clustering and error correction. Lower-bound total TCR beta diversity was estimated with a nonparametric unseen species model using Euler transformation. TCRdb itself trimmed the public reads at Q25 with fastp, ran MiXCR and retained productive beta chains. Rows are combined by CDR3 protein, so each entry shows the most common genes and DNA. The V and J calls and clone size come from TCRdb's table, not from the authors' own analysis. This sample holds about 930,000 distinct CDR3 sequences; almost 30% were observed only once. The top ten hold 10% to 13% of the sample.

These records were also assigned to another study, of T cells of mothers and their children. The other study reports the following: Donors were nine systemically healthy Caucasian individuals: three mothers and their six children. cDNA synthesis used all of the extracted RNA, with approximately 1.6 ug of RNA in each 15 ul reaction. In the second PCR, the M1S primer introduced both the sample barcodes and 2-4 random nucleotides. Each mother yielded over 8.5 million TCR beta CDR3 reads and each child 2.5 million to 3 million reads. Thymic selection shapes the output of TCR recombination in a similar way in related and unrelated pairs, and inherited differences have a minor effect. Normalized repertoire overlap in related mother-child pairs was always slightly higher than in unrelated mother-child pairs, but the difference was never significant. No persistent microchimeric T cell clones were found, with a detection sensitivity of 75 to 100 clones per million clonotypes. The study used deep NGS to compare TCR beta repertoires of mothers and children, seeking features distinguishing related mother-child pairs from unrelated individuals. Mothers averaged roughly 36 +/- 4 years of age and children averaged around 10 +/- 4 years. After adapter ligation was performed with NEBNext reagents, the libraries were sequenced on an Illumina HiSeq 2000 with 100+100 nt paired-end reads. Mother and child libraries were prepared a month apart and sequenced in separate runs to prevent cross-contamination. Each donor had between 500,000 and 2,000,000 distinct TCR beta clonotypes identified. Naive TCR beta clonotypes were estimated from low-frequency clonotypes matched to each donor's FACS-determined naive share, without sorting.

The receptor was isolated from a woman in her thirties or forties in good health. Recombination linked TRBV6-6 to TRBJ2-1; TRBD2 aligns with 12 central bases. The sequenced sample consisted of blood. CDR3 protein: CASRATSGGGGQFF. The nucleotides read TGTGCCAGCAGGGCGACTAGCGGGGGTGGTGGGCAGTTCTTC.